The 27 T cell receptor beta chains below come from one sample, sequenced in a study of cytomegalovirus exposure and HLA in healthy donors. PCR primers comprised 60 Vbeta and 13 Jbeta primers. Some clones are missing from TCRdb's copy, which holds only in-frame ones; the method was immunoSEQ multiplex PCR. The sample consists of about 98,000 clones, 60% to 85% of them appearing once. Sequenced input: PBMCs. The receptors come from a man in his sixties in good health and CMV-seropositive.

This clone was observed a handful of times. The V call is TRBV7-3, the J call TRBJ2-7; TRBD2 is a possible D gene (5 bases). Germline V gene sequence: CDR1 SGHTA, CDR2 FQGTGA. Trimming shortened V by 0 bases and J by 1 base, and 19 bases separated the two germline ends. CDR3 size: 18 residues. The chain's CDR3 is CASSLTPILAGSSYEQYF. The CDR3 DNA reads as TGTGCCAGCAGCTTAACTCCGATCCTCGCGGGCAGTTCCTACGAGCAGTACTTC.

V and J are TRBV7-3 and TRBJ2-2, with TRBD2 identical over 10 bases. CDR1 is SGHTA, CDR2 FQGTGA, per germline. After removal of 4 bases from V and 4 bases from J, the junction contained 6 bases not matched to a gene. The CDR3 is 16 residues long. CDR3 loop: CASSYLAGDPTGELFF. The CDR3 coding sequence is TGTGCCAGCAGCTACCTAGCGGGGGACCCCACCGGGGAGCTGTTTTTT.

For this clone: This likely comes from a read error, as the CDR3 has no conserved phenylalanine or tryptophan at its end. The DNA is omitted, as the CDR3 cannot be located on it reliably, and the CDR3 follows TCRdb's listing. The V and J genes are TRBV2 and TRBJ2-7; the table assigns TRBD1, which was not confirmed against the DNA. CDR1 is SNHLY, CDR2 FYNNEI, per germline. The CDR3 is 13 amino acids long, termini counted. CDR3 region: CASSESPRGQGFI.

This clone appeared a few times. This rearrangement joins TRBV7-3 to TRBJ1-1; 10 bases fit TRBD1. Germline V gene sequence: CDR1 SGHTA, CDR2 FQGTGA. The J segment lost 5 bases and the V segment lost 6 bases, leaving 3 bases of the junction unmatched. This CDR3 has 13 amino acids. The CDR3 sequence is CASRRTGGTEAFF. In DNA form, the CDR3 reads TGTGCCAGCAGGAGGACAGGGGGGACTGAAGCTTTCTTT.

The chain couples TRBV7-2 to TRBJ2-5, with 9 bases identical to TRBD2. In germline, CDR1 is SGHTA, CDR2 FQGNSA. The CDR3 spans 16 residues. J was trimmed by 2 bases and V by 5 bases; bases with no gene match: 9. The CDR3, as DNA: TGTGCCAGCAGCATTAGTAGCGGGGGAAGGCAAGAGACCCAGTACTTC. Amino acid sequence: CASSISSGGRQETQYF.

The chain has TRBV6-6 and TRBJ2-1; tentatively, D is TRBD1 (5 bases). CDR1 MNHNY and CDR2 SVGAGI come from the germline V gene (reference sequence). This CDR3 region has 13 residues. V was pared by 6 bases and J by 3 bases, with 9 bases between. This CDR3 reads CASSPTDYNEQFF. CDR3 nucleotide sequence: TGTGCCAGCAGCCCGACAGACTACAATGAGCAGTTCTTC.

In its sample, this clone was seen once. This chain connects TRBV7-2 to TRBJ2-7; TRBD2 aligns across 8 bases. V trimming: 0 bases; J trimming: 3 bases; junction bases outside the gene matches: 4. Germline V gives CDR1 SGHTA, CDR2 FQGNSA. The CDR3 consists of 15 residues. CDR3 bases: TGTGCCAGCAGCTTAGCTAGCGGGGTGATCTACGAGCAGTACTTC. This translates into CASSLASGVIYEQYF.

The V gene is TRBV28, the J gene TRBJ2-1; D possibly corresponds to TRBD2 (6 bases). The CDR3 covers 15 residues. Per the germline V gene, CDR1 is MDHEN and CDR2 is SYDVKM. V lost 5 bases to trimming and J lost 9 bases, with 20 bases between them. The CDR3 DNA follows: TGTGCCAGCAGTAAGGAGGGGACCTCGTACGGTGAGCAGTTCTTC. Translation: CASSKEGTSYGEQFF.

The V gene is TRBV28, the J gene TRBJ1-6; 8 nucleotides agree with TRBD1. CDR1 is MDHEN, CDR2 SYDVKM, per germline. There are 15 residues in the CDR3. After removal of 4 bases from V and 7 bases from J, the junction contained 6 bases not matched to a gene. CDR3 coding DNA: TGTGCCAGCAGTTCAGAGGACAGGGCCAATTCACCCCTCCACTTT. Its translation: CASSSEDRANSPLHF.

The rearrangement joins TRBV5-1 to TRBJ2-3; weak D call: TRBD1 (6 bases). Germline V gene sequence: CDR1 SGHRS, CDR2 YFSETQ. CDR3 length: 18 residues. The V and J ends lost 0 bases and 5 bases respectively, with 22 bases between them. The DNA for the CDR3 is TGCGCCAGCAGCTTGGGGATTTTTGGGCAGGGCAGGGGAGATACGCAGTATTTT. Its protein is CASSLGIFGQGRGDTQYF.

The V and J genes are TRBV4-3 and TRBJ1-2; the D gene is possibly TRBD1 (6 bases). There are 15 residues in the CDR3. V dropped 0 bases and J dropped 4 bases, with 12 bases sitting between them. Germline V CDR1 and CDR2: LGHNA, YSLEER. CDR3 sequence: CASSQDYREGYGYTF. As DNA, the CDR3 is TGCGCCAGCAGCCAAGATTACAGGGAGGGCTATGGCTACACCTTC.

This clone was recorded once. V usage is TRBV19 and J usage is TRBJ2-2; 8 bases are a match to TRBD2. Germline V gene data show CDR1 as LNHDA and CDR2 as SQIVND (reference sequence). The J segment lost 3 bases and the V segment lost 5 bases, leaving 14 bases of the junction unmatched. This CDR3 has 18 amino acids. CDR3 nucleotide sequence: TGTGCCAGTAGTGTGAACTCGGGGGGGCCTGTGCACACCGGGGAGCTGTTTTTT. Residues: CASSVNSGGPVHTGELFF.

This clone was detected only a few times. The chain joins TRBV5-1 to TRBJ2-7; the match to TRBD2 covers 11 bases. Germline-derived CDR1 and CDR2 are SGHRS and YFSETQ. V dropped 3 bases and J dropped 6; count of bases not matched to a gene: 5. The CDR3 extends over 14 amino acids. The CDR3 nucleotides are TGCGCCAGCAGCTCGGGACTAGCGGCCTTCGAGCAGTACTTC. Translation gives CASSSGLAAFEQYF.

This chain uses TRBV6-8 with TRBJ2-5; 12 bases line up with TRBD2. The trim removed 6 bases at V and 2 bases at J, leaving 7 bases unmatched. This CDR3 has 16 amino acids. The germline CDR1 and CDR2 sequences are MNHGY and SAAAGT. CDR3 loop: CASSWTSGAGQETQYF. The DNA of the CDR3 is TGTGCCAGCAGCTGGACTAGCGGGGCCGGGCAAGAGACCCAGTACTTC.

The chain employs TRBV18 and TRBJ1-6, with D tentatively TRBD1 (5 bases). CDR3 length equals 15 residues. Germline loops: CDR1 KGHSH, CDR2 LQKENI. V was clipped by 5 bases and J by 7 bases, with 15 bases between them. CDR3 in amino acids: CASSAGPPSNSPLHF. The CDR3 DNA reads as TGTGCCAGCTCAGCGGGACCCCCCTCCAATTCACCCCTCCACTTT.

The rearrangement uses TRBV7-2 and TRBJ1-5; tentatively, D is TRBD1 (6 bases). The germline gives CDR1 SGHTA, CDR2 FQGNSA. The CDR3 is 14 amino acids. V lost 6 bases, J lost 4 bases, and 13 bases lay in between. In nucleotides, the CDR3 is TGTGCCAGCAGAGATATAACAGGGAATCAGCCCCAGCATTTT. It yields the protein CASRDITGNQPQHF.

This chain joins TRBV5-4 and TRBJ1-1; D not resolved. The CDR3 length is 13 residues. The V end was cut by 4 bases, the J end by 5 bases, with 12 bases between. Germline V lookup: CDR1 SGHNT, CDR2 YYREEE (reference sequence). The CDR3 sequence is CASSKKGLTEAFF. The CDR3 nucleotides read TGTGCCAGCAGCAAAAAAGGACTTACTGAAGCTTTCTTT.

The V gene is TRBV10-2, the J gene TRBJ2-7; D gene unclear. The V gene's germline CDR1 is WSHSY and CDR2 SAAADI. V shed 3 bases and J shed 2 bases, with 11 bases lying between them. The CDR3 totals 14 residues. The CDR3 region has the DNA TGCGCCAGCAGTGAATTGGTAGCCCCCTACGAGCAGTACTTC. This encodes CASSELVAPYEQYF.

This clone turned up a few times. V and J are TRBV6-4 and TRBJ1-1; unclear D gene. Trimming took off 6 bases at V and 5 bases at J, with 13 bases between the two ends. Germline V lookup: CDR1 MRHNA, CDR2 SNTAGT. The CDR3 is 13 residues long. Here the CDR3 DNA reads TGTGCCAGCAGCAGTGAGGGTGGGACTGAAGCTTTCTTT. The encoded protein is CASSSEGGTEAFF.

The chain couples TRBV27 to TRBJ1-1; D not certain. Germline values: CDR1 MNHEY, CDR2 SMNVEV (reference sequence). The CDR3 spans 14 residues. V lost 4 bases and J 1 base, leaving 10 bases between the germline ends. The CDR3 region has the DNA TGTGCCAGCAGTTCTCCAGCAGGGAACACTGAAGCTTTCTTT. Translated, it gives CASSSPAGNTEAFF.

The rearrangement uses TRBV12-5 and TRBJ1-1, with D uncertain. V shed 8 bases and J shed 3 bases, with 7 bases lying between them. The CDR3 consists of 11 residues. Germline CDR1 and CDR2: LGHNT and FRNRAP. The CDR3 reads CASSEYTEAFF. The CDR3 coding sequence is TGTGCTAGTTCAGAATACACTGAAGCTTTCTTT.

The rearrangement uses TRBV7-8 and TRBJ2-7, with 7 bases fitting TRBD1. V shed 5 bases, J shed 2 bases, and the junction held 6 bases outside the gene matches. The CDR3 extends over 14 amino acids. Per the germline V gene, CDR1 is SGHVS and CDR2 is FQNEAQ. In nucleotides, the CDR3 is TGTGCCAGCAGCGGATGGGACAGTACCTACGAGCAGTACTTC. Translating gives CASSGWDSTYEQYF.

The chain couples TRBV5-1 to TRBJ2-2; the match to TRBD2 covers 11 bases. There are 16 residues in the CDR3. The germline gives CDR1 SGHRS, CDR2 YFSETQ. V shed 0 bases, J shed 7 bases, and the junction held 5 bases outside the gene matches. CDR3 protein: CASSLELAGVNGELFF. CDR3 coding DNA: TGCGCCAGCAGCTTGGAACTAGCGGGGGTTAACGGGGAGCTGTTTTTT.

The table lists this clone with a count of one. The chain uses TRBV7-3 and TRBJ1-6; 8 nucleotides align to TRBD1. The CDR3 has 14 amino acids. V dropped 5 bases and J dropped 9; count of bases not matched to a gene: 6. Germline-derived CDR1 and CDR2 are SGHTA and FQGTGA. The CDR3 loop reads CASSLTGVGSPLHF. The CDR3 region has the DNA TGTGCCAGCAGCCTGACAGGGGTGGGTTCACCCCTCCACTTT.

The rearrangement joins TRBV6-1 to TRBJ2-7, with 10 nucleotides matching TRBD2. Germline CDR1 and CDR2: MNHNS and SASEGT. V was clipped by 7 bases and J by 4 bases; unmatched bases: 7. The CDR3 has 14 residues. CDR3 region: CASTTSGGAYEQYF. CDR3 DNA: TGTGCCAGCACCACAAGCGGGGGGGCTTACGAGCAGTACTTC.

This clone has a single count. The J gene is TRBJ2-7, the V gene TRBV7-9; D is possibly TRBD2 (5 bases). CDR1 is SEHNR, CDR2 FQNEAQ, per germline (reference sequence). V lost 5 bases and J 2 bases, leaving 19 bases between the germline ends. There are 16 residues in the CDR3. For the CDR3, the DNA is TGTGCCAGCAGCCCCCCTGAGGGTACAGCGCCCTACGAGCAGTACTTC. This encodes CASSPPEGTAPYEQYF.

The CDR3 is CASTQGQRLNQPQHF. The CDR3 bases are TGTGCCAGTACTCAGGGACAGAGACTCAATCAGCCCCAGCATTTT. The chain uses TRBV19 and TRBJ1-5; 7 bases are a match to TRBD1. The V gene end was trimmed by 7 bases and the J gene end by 3 bases; junction bases not matched to a gene: 9. The CDR3 covers 15 residues. Germline V gene sequence: CDR1 LNHDA, CDR2 SQIVND (reference sequence).